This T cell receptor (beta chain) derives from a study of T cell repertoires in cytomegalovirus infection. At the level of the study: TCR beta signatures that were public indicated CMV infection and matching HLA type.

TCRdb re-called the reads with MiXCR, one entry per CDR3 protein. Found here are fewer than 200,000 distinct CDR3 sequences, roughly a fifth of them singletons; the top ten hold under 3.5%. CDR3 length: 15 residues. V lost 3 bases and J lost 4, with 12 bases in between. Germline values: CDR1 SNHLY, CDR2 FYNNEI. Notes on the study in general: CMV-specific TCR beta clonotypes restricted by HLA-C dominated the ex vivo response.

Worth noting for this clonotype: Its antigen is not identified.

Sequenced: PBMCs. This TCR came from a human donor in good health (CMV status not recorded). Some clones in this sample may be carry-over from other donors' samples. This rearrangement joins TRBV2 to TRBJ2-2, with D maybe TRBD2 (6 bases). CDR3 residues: CASSDSVGGTGELFF. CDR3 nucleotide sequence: TGTGCCAGCAGTGATTCCGTCGGGGGCACCGGGGAGCTGTTTTTT.